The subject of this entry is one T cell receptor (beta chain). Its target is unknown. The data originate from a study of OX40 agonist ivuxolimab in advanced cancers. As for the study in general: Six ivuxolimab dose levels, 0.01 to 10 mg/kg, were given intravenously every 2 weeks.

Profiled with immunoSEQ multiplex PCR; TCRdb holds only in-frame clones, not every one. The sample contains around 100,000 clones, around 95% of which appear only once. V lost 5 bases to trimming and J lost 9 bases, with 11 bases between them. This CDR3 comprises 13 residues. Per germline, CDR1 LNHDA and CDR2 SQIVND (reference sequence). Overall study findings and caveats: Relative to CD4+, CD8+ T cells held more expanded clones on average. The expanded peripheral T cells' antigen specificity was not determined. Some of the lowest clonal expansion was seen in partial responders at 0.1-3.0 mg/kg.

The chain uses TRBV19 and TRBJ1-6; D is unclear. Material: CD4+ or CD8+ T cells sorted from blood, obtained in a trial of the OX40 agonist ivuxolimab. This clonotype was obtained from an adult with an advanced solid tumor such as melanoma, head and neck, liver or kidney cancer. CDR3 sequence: CASSWEFSSPLHF. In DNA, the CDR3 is TGTGCCAGTAGTTGGGAGTTTAGTTCACCCCTCCACTTT.